This T cell receptor (beta chain) was recorded in a study of regulatory T cells in long-lasting Graves disease. Points from the study as a whole: TCR diversity was lower in persistent Graves' patients (versus newly diagnosed ones). Among persistent patients, a larger number of public clonotypes were shared (over 2,500) than among newly diagnosed patients (about 1,000).

This clonotype was seen ten or more times. Its specificity is unknown. Arm-PCR of CDR3 regions and iRepertoire HTBI primers were the basis on which TCR beta libraries were built. Original data processing: Across all samples, about 62 TRBV segments and more than 11 TRBJ segments were identified. MiXCR, applied by TCRdb to the multiplex PCR reads, yields one record per CDR3 protein. For this entry, the V and J calls and clone size follow TCRdb and not the study's own pipeline. The table has under 500,000 distinct CDR3 sequences, 20% to 25% seen once. Germline CDR1 is SGHAT and CDR2 is FQNNGV. The length of the CDR3 is 13 residues. Trimming took off 5 bases at V and 1 base at J, with 8 bases between the two ends. As for time point: persistent/refractory GD, antithyroid drugs over 5 years with positive TRAb. There was RNA extracted from PBMCs, and the TCR library was made from it.

This chain uses TRBV11-2 with TRBJ2-5; no clear D gene. This TCR came from a female donor with Graves disease. This specimen consisted of peripheral blood mononuclear cells (PBMCs), obtained when the disease was refractory, from a patient treated with antithyroid drugs. The CDR3 bases are TGTGCCAGCAGCGTCGGAATCCAAGAGACCCAGTACTTC. This gives the protein CASSVGIQETQYF. The whole variable domain, filled in from reference TRBV11-2 and TRBJ2-5, reads EAGVAQSPRYKIIEKRQSVAFWCNPISGHATLYWYQQILGQGPKLLIQFQNNGVVDDSQLPKDRFSAERLKGVDSTLKIQPAKLEDSAVYLCASSVGIQETQYFGPGTRLLVL.